What follows describes a single T cell receptor beta chain. Its target antigen remains unknown. The record has no base qualities; no much larger clone is one base away. Buffy coats from some 36 blood donors, supplied by the Finnish Red Cross blood service, were used as healthy controls. All TCR-sequenced material derived from peripheral blood: patient blood samples and healthy donor buffy coats. Ficoll-Hypaque gradient centrifugation was used to isolate peripheral blood mononuclear cells. CD4+ cells were magnetically purified from the buffy coats of healthy controls. The Gentra Puregene Cell and Tissue kit was used for genomic DNA extraction, and quantification was performed on a Qubit 2.0 fluorometer. These data originate in a study of STAT5B mutations in CD4+ large granular lymphocyte leukemia (dated by TCRdb to between 2021 and 2024). Regarding the complete study: Among healthy controls, the CDR3 'QG' motif was associated with a particular HLA allele. Flow cytometry on FACSCanto II or FACSVerse showed that the purified fractions were more than 95% pure among lymphocytes. The TCRbeta repertoires of CD4+ T-cell large granular lymphocyte leukemia patients were compared with the TCRbeta repertoires of healthy blood donors.

Study-wide findings and limitations: The data were not HLA-matched, and the relatively small sample size could explain the higher clonality seen in CD4+ compared with CD8+ T-LGLL. Compared with healthy CD4+ repertoires, CD4-sorted patient repertoires appeared more clonal, and this difference remained even after the putative leukemic clones were removed. Enrichment of TRBV06-family usage was observed among the top patient clones (8/27) relative to healthy controls (2/35). The main leukemic clonotypes were found to be private to each patient, although approximately 26% of the main leukemic clonotypes were detected at low frequency in the non-leukemic repertoires of other patients.

The immunoSEQ assay at survey resolution was used to sequence TCRbeta rearrangements from genomic DNA. On the authors' methods: A lowest detectable productive clonotype frequency of 2.59 x 10-5 was observed in the TCR sequencing data. Only productive TCRbeta rearrangements, defined as complete and in-frame sequences, were included in the analyses. Clonality for each sample was calculated as Simpson clonality in the immunoSEQ Analyzer version 3.0. Based on frequency, clones were grouped as very rare, small, medium, large (1-20%) or hyperexpanded (>20%). Generation probabilities were estimated with OLGA 1.2.3, V-gene circos plots were generated with VDJtools, specificities were searched for in VDJdb, and CDR3 motifs were identified with GLIPH. The source is immuneACCESS, and TCRdb retained only in-frame sequences with V and J called. Part of the clones is not carried over; for the studies checked, unresolved V genes explain less than half of this, and the remainder is unexplained. The V and J calls and the clone size are those of that table, but D and trimming were determined from the DNA. The sample includes 34,000 or so clones, with around four fifths observed a single time. Clones ranked in the top ten supply 4% to 5.5% of the sample.

Via the germline V gene, CDR1 is MNHEY and CDR2 SVGAGI. Trimming takes 0 bases from V and 0 bases from J, and the germline ends sit 7 bases apart. The CDR3 starts with the cysteine, ends with the phenylalanine, and has 15 residues. Just CDR3 DNA is preserved here, 45 bases in frame from base 1. The chain links TRBV6-5 with TRBJ2-3; a tentative D match to TRBD2 spans 5 bases. The sequence was obtained from a human donor in good health. Sequenced material: CD4+ T cells from blood buffy coats. The CDR3 here reads CASSYSEASTDTQYF. In nucleotides, the sequence is TGTGCCAGCAGTTACTCGGAGGCCAGCACAGATACGCAGTATTTT.